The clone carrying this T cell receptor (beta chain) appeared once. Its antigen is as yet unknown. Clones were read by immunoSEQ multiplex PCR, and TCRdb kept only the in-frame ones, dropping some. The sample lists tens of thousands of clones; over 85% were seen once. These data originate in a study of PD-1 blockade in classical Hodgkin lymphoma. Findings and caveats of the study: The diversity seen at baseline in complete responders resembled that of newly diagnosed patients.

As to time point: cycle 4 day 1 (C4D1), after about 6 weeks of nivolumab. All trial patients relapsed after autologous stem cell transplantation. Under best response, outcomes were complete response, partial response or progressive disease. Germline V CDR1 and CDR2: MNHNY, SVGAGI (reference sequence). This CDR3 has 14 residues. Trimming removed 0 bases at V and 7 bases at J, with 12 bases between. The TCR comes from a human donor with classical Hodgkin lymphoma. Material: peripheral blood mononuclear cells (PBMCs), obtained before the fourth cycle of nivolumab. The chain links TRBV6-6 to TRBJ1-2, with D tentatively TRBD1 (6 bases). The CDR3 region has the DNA TGTGCCAGCAGTTACTCTTCAGGGGTTGGTGGCTACACCTTC. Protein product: CASSYSSGVGGYTF.